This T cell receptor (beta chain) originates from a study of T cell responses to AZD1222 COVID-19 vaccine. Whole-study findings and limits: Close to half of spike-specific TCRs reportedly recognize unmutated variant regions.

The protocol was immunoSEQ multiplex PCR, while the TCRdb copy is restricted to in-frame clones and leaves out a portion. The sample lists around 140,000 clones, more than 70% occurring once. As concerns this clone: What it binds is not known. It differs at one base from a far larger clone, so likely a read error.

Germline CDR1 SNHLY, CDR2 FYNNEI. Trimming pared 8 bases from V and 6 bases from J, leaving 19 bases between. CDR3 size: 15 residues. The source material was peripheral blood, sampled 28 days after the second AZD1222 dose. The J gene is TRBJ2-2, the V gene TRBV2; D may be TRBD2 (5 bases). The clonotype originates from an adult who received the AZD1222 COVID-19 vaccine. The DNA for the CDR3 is TGTGCCAGCTGTCTGACGGAGGTGCTCCCCGGGGAGCTGTTTTTT. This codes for CASCLTEVLPGELFF.